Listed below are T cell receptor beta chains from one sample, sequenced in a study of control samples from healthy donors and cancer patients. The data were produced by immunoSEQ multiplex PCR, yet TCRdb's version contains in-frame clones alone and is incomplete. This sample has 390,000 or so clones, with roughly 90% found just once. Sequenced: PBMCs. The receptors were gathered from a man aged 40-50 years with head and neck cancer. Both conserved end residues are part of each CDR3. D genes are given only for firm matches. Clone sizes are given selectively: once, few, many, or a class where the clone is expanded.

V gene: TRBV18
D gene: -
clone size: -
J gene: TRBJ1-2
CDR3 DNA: TGTGCCAGCTCACCACCGGCATCTTATGGCTACACCTTC
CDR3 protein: CASSPPASYGYTF

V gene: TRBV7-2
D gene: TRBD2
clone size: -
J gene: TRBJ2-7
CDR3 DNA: TGTGCCAGCAGCTTAGATAGGCTAGCGGGGACCTACGAGCAGTACTTC
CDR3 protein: CASSLDRLAGTYEQYF

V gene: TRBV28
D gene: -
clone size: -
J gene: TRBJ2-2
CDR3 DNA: TGTGCCAGCAGCCGGGGACGGGGGACCGGGGAGCTGTTTTTT
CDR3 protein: CASSRGRGTGELFF

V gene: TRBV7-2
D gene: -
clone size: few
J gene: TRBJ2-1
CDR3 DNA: TGTGCCAGCATTCCCAGCCGGGGCACCTACAATGAGCAGTTCTTC
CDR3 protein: CASIPSRGTYNEQFF

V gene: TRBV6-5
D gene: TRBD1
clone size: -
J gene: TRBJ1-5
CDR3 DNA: TGTGCCAGCATTGTCCACAGGGGAGGAAATCAGCCCCAGCATTTT
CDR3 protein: CASIVHRGGNQPQHF

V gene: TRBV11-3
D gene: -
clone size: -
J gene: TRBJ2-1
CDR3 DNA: TGTGCCAGCAGCTTCGGACCGAACAATGAGCAGTTCTTC
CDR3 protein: CASSFGPNNEQFF

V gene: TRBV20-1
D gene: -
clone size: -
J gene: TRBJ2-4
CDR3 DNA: TGCAGTGCTAGTGCCAAAAACATTCAGTACTTC
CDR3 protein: CSASAKNIQYF

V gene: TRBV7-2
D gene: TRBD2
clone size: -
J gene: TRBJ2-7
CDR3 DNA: TGTGCCAGCAGCTTTCCCCGTTTTAGCGGGGGAAACTCCTACGAGCAGTACTTC
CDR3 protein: CASSFPRFSGGNSYEQYF

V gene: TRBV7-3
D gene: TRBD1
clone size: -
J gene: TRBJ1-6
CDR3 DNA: TGTGCCAGCAGCTTAATTGGGGGACAGAGGAATTCACCCCTCCACTTT
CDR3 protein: CASSLIGGQRNSPLHF

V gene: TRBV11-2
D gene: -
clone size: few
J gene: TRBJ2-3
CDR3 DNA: TGTGCCAGCAGCACCTATACGGGGACGACAGATACGCAGTATTTT
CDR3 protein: CASSTYTGTTDTQYF

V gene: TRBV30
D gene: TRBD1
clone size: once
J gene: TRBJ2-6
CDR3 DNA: TGTGCCTGGACGGGACAGTCTGGGGCCAACGTCCTGACTTTC
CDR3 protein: CAWTGQSGANVLTF

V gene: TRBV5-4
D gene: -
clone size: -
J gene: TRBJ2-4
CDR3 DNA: TGTGCCAGCAGCTTGGTAGGGGAAGCCAAAAACATTCAGTACTTC
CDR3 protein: CASSLVGEAKNIQYF

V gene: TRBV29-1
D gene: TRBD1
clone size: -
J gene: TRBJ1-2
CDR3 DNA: TGCAGCGTCGGAAGAGGACAGGTTGCTAACTATGGCTACACCTTC
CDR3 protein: CSVGRGQVANYGYTF

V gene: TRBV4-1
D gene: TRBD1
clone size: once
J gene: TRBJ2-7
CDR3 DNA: TGCGCCAGCAGCCAAGACCAAGGGGGCGTTTACGAGCAGTACTTC
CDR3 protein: CASSQDQGGVYEQYF

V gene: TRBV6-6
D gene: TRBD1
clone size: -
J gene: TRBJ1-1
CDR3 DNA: TGTGCCAGCAGGAACGGACAGGAGATGAACACTGAAGCTTTCTTT
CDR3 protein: CASRNGQEMNTEAFF

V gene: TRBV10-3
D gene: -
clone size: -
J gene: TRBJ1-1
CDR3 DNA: TGTGCCATTGACAAGGGAGGGCTCAACACTGAAGCTTTCTTT
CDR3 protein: CAIDKGGLNTEAFF

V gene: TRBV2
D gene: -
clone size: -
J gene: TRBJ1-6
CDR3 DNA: TGTGCCAGCAACGGACGGGGTCTCCTTAATTCACCCCTCCACTTT
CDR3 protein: CASNGRGLLNSPLHF

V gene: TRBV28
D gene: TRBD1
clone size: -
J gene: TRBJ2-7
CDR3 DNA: TGTGCCAGCCGAAGACAGGGGGATTTCTACGAGCAGTACTTC
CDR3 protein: CASRRQGDFYEQYF

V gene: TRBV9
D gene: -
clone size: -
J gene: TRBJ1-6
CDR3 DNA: TGTGCCAGCAGCGTCAACAGAAATTCACCCCTCCACTTT
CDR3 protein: CASSVNRNSPLHF

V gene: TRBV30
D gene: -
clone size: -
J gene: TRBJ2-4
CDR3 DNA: TGTGCCTGGAGTGGACTAGCCAAAAACATTCAGTACTTC
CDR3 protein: CAWSGLAKNIQYF

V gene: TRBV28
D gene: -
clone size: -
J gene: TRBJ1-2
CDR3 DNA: TGTGCCAGCAGTTTCGCAGGGTACTATGGCTACACCTTC
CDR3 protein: CASSFAGYYGYTF

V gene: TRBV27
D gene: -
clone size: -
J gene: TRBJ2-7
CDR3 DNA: TGTGCCAGCAGTCCGCACCTCTCCTACGAGCAGTACTTC
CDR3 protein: CASSPHLSYEQYF

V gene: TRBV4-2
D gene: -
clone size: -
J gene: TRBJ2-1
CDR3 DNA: TGTGCCAGCAGCCCCGCGAGGGGTGAGCAGTTCTTC
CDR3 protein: CASSPARGEQFF

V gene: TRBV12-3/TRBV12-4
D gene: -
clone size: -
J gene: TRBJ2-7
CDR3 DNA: TGTGCCAGCAGCCCGGACAGCTACGAGCAGTACTTC
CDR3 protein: CASSPDSYEQYF

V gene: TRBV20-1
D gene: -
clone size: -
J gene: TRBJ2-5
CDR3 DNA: TGCAGTGCTGACAGCCAAGAGACCCAGTACTTC
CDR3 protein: CSADSQETQYF

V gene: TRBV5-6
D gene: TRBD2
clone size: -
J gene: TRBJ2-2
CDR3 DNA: TGTGCCAGCACCGAGCTTGGGCTAGCGGACACCGGGGAGCTGTTTTTT
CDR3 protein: CASTELGLADTGELFF

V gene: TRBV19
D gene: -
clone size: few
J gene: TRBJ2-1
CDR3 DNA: TGTGCCAGCCAAGGGGGGCGGAGCTCCTACAATGAGCAGTTCTTC
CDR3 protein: CASQGGRSSYNEQFF

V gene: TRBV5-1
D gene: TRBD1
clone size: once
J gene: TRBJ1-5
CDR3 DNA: TGCGCCAGCAGCGGGGACAGGTCTGATCAGCCCCAGCATTTT
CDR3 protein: CASSGDRSDQPQHF

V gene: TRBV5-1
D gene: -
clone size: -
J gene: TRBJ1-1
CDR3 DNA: TGCGCCAGCAGCTTGAAGGGTTTGGGGCAGGACACTGAAGCTTTCTTT
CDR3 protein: CASSLKGLGQDTEAFF

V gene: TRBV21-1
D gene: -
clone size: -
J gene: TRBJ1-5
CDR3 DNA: TGTGCCAGCAGCAAAAAGAGGGAGCCCCAGCATTTT
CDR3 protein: CASSKKREPQHF

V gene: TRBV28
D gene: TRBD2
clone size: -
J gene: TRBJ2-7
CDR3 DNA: TGTGCCAGCAGGACTAGCGGGAGATACGAGCAGTACTTC
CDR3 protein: CASRTSGRYEQYF

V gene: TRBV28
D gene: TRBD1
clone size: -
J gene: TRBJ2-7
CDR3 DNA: TGTGCCAGCAGTTTAGCCTGGACAGGGGACTCCTACGAGCAGTACTTC
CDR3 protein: CASSLAWTGDSYEQYF

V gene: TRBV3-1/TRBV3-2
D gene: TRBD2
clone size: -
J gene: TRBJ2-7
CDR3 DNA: TGTGCCAGCAGCCGGAAACTAGCGGCAGCTTTGGGTGAGCAGTACTTC
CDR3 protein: CASSRKLAAALGEQYF

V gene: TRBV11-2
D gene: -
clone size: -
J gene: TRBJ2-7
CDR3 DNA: TGTGCCAGCAGCCATGACTACAACCCCAATTGGGAGCAGTACTTC
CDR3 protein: CASSHDYNPNWEQYF

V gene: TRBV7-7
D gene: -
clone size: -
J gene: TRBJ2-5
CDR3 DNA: TGTGCTAGCAGCCTAGGGACGAACGGGGAGACCCAGTACTTC
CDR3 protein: CASSLGTNGETQYF

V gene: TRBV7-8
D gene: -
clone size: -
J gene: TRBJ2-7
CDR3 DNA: TGTGCCAGCGGGCTCCGGGACATTGCCTACGAGCAGTACTTC
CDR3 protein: CASGLRDIAYEQYF

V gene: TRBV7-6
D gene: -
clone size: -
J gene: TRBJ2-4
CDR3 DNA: TGTGCCAGCAGCTCCGTGGACAGAGGGAACATTCAGTACTTC
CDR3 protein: CASSSVDRGNIQYF

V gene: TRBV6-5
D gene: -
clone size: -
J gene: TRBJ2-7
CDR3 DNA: TGTGCCACCATGGGAACGGGGGAGAGGCTCTACGAGCAGTACTTC
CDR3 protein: CATMGTGERLYEQYF

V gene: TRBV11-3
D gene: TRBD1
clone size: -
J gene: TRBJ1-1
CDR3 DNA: TGTGCCAGCAGTCACTCAGGGGGCACTGAAGCTTTCTTT
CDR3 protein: CASSHSGGTEAFF

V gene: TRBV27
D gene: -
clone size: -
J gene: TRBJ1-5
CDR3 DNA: TGTGCCAGCAGTCGACAGTATAGCAATCAGCCCCAGCATTTT
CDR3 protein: CASSRQYSNQPQHF

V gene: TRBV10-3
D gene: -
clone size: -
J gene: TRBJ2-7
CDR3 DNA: TGTGCCATCAGTGAACCCACAGGGACCTACGAGCAGTACTTC
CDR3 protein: CAISEPTGTYEQYF

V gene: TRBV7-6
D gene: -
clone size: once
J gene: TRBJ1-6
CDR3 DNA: TGTGCCAGCAGCTTAGGGGAACCCCATAATTCACCCCTCCACTTT
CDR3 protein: CASSLGEPHNSPLHF

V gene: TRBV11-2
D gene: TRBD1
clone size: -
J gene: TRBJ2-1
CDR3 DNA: TGTGCCAGCAGCCTTGGGACAGCTTACAATGAGCAGTTCTTC
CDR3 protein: CASSLGTAYNEQFF

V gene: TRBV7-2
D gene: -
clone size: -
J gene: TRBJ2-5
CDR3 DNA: TGTGCCAGCAGCTTAGCACGCGAGACCCAGTACTTC
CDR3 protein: CASSLARETQYF

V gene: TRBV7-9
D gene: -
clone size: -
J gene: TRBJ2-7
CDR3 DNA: TGTGCCATCGACATTCGGAGGGGGGACGAGCAGTACTTC
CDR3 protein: CAIDIRRGDEQYF

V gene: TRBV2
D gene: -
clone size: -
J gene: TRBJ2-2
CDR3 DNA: TGTGCCAGCTCGGGGGGCTTAGTCTCGAGAGTCACCGGGGAGCTGTTTTTT
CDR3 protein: CASSGGLVSRVTGELFF

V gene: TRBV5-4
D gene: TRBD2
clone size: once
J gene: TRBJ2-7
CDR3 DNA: TGTGCCAGCAGCTTTTATATCCAAAGGAAGACTAGCGGGGGCTACGAGCAGTACTTC
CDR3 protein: CASSFYIQRKTSGGYEQYF

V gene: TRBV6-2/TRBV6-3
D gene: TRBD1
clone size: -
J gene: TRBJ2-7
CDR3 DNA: TGTGCCAGCAGTTACTCGAATCCGGGACAGGGGTCGTACTACGAGCAGTACTTC
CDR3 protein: CASSYSNPGQGSYYEQYF

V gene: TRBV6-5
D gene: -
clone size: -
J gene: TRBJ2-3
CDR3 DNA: TGTGCCAGCAGTTTACGGGGAGATACGCAGTATTTT
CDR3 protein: CASSLRGDTQYF

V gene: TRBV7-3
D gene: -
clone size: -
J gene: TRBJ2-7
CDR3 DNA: TGTGCCAGCAGCTTGTTTAGCTCGTCACGGGAGCAGTACTTC
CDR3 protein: CASSLFSSSREQYF

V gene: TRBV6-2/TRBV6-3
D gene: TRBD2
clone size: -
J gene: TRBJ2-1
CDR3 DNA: TGTGCCAGCAGTCAACTAGCGGGACTTTACAATGAGCAGTTCTTC
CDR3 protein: CASSQLAGLYNEQFF

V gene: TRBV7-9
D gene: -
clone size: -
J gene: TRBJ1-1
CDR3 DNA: TGTGCCAGCAGCTTAAGTTGGAACACTGAAGCTTTCTTT
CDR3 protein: CASSLSWNTEAFF

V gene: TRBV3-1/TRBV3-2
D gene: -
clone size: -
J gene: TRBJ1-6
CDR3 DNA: TGTGCCAGCAGCTATACAAATTCACCCCTCCACTTT
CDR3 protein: CASSYTNSPLHF

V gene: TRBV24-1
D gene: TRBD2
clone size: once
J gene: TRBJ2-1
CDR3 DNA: TGTGCCACCAGTGACGCATTAATAGCGGGAGGGGTCGGGTACAATGAGCAGTTCTTC
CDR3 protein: CATSDALIAGGVGYNEQFF